This entry is about one T cell receptor beta chain. This entry belongs to a study of technical replicates of blood from a few donors. Only in-frame clones appear in the TCRdb table, and some are missing; sequencing was by immunoSEQ multiplex PCR. The sample consists of about 15,000 clones, 80% to 90% of them appearing once. V shed 8 bases, J shed 1 base, and the junction held 0 bases outside the gene matches. The CDR3 loop spans 13 amino acids. Germline CDR1 LNHNV, CDR2 YYDKDF (reference sequence). Specimen: PBMCs. The receptor was isolated from a human donor in good health. V and J are TRBV15 and TRBJ2-3, with 10 positions matching TRBD2. CDR3 amino acids: CATGLAGTDTQYF. The CDR3 DNA reads as TGTGCCACCGGACTAGCGGGCACAGATACGCAGTATTTT.